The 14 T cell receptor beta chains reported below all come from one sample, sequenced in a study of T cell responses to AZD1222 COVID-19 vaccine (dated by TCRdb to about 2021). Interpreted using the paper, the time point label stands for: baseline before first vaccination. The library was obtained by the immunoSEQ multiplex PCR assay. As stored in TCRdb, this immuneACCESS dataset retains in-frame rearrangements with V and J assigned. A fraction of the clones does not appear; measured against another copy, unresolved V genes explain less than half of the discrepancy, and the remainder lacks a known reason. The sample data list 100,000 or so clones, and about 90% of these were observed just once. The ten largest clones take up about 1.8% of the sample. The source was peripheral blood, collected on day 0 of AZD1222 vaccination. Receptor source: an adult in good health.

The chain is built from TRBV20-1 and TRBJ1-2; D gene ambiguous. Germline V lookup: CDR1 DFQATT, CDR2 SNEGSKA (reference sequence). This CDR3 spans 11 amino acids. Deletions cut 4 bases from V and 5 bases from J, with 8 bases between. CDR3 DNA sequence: TGCAGTGCTAAAGGACTATATGGCTACACCTTC. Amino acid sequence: CSAKGLYGYTF.

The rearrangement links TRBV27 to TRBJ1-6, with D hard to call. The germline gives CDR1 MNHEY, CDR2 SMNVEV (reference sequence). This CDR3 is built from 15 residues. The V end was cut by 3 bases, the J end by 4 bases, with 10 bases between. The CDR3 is CASSFMLTYNSPLHF. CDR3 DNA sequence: TGTGCCAGCAGTTTTATGCTAACTTATAATTCACCCCTCCACTTT.

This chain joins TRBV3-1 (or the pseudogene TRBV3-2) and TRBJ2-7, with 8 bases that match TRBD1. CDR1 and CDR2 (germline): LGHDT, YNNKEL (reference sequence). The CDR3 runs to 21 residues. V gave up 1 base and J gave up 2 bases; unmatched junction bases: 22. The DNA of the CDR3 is TGTGCCAGCAGCCAAGTTGATACAGTTAGGCCAGGGGGCCGTTTTCCCTACGAGCAGTACTTC. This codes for CASSQVDTVRPGGRFPYEQYF.

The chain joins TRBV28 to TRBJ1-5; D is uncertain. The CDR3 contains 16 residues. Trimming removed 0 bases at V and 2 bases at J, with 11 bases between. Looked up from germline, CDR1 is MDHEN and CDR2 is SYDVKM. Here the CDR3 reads CASSLWAGSGNQPQHF. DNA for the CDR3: TGTGCCAGCAGTTTATGGGCAGGCAGCGGCAATCAGCCCCAGCATTTT.

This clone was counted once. CDR3 loop: CASSLVAGDTGELFF. CDR3 coding DNA: TGCGCCAGCAGCTTGGTTGCGGGAGACACCGGGGAGCTGTTTTTT. V is TRBV5-1 and J is TRBJ2-2, with 7 bases lining up with TRBD2. The CDR3 has 15 residues. CDR1 is SGHRS, CDR2 YFSETQ, per germline. The ends lost 0 bases at V and 3 bases at J; junction bases unmatched: 2.

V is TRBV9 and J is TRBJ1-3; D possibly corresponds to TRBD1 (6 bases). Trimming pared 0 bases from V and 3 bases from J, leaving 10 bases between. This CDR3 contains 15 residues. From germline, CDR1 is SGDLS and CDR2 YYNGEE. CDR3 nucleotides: TGTGCCAGCAGCGTAGAAGGGGGGTTTGGAAACACCATATATTTT. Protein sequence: CASSVEGGFGNTIYF.

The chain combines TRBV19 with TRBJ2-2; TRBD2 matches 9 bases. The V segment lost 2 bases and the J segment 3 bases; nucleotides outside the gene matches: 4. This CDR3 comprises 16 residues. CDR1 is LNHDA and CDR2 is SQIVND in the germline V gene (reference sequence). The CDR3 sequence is CASSIQAGGYTGELFF. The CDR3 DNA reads TGTGCCAGTAGTATACAAGCGGGAGGTTACACCGGGGAGCTGTTTTTT. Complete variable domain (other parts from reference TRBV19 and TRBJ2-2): DGGITQSPKYLFRKEGQNVTLSCEQNLNHDAMYWYRQDPGQGLRLIYYSQIVNDFQKGDIAEGYSVSREKKESFPLTVTSAQKNPTAFYLCASSIQAGGYTGELFFGEGSRLTVL.

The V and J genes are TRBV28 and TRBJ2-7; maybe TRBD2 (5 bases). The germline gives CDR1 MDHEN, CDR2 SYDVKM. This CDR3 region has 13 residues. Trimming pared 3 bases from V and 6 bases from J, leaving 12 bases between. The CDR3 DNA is TGTGCCAGCAGTTTGGAGGATTACGGCGAGCAGTACTTC. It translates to CASSLEDYGEQYF.

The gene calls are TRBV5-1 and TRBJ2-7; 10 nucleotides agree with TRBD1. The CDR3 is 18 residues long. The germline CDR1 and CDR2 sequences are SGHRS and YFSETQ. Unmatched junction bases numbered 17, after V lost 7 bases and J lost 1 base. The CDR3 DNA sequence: TGCGCCAGCCTTCCCGGGACAGGGGATCCCTCCTTTTCCTACGAGCAGTACTTC. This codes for CASLPGTGDPSFSYEQYF.

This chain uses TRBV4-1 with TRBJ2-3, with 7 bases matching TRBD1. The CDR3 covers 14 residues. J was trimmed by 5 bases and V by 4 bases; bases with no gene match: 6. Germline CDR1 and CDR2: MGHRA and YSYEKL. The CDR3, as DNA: TGCGCCAGCAGCCCGGACAGGCCGGGAGATACGCAGTATTTT. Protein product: CASSPDRPGDTQYF.

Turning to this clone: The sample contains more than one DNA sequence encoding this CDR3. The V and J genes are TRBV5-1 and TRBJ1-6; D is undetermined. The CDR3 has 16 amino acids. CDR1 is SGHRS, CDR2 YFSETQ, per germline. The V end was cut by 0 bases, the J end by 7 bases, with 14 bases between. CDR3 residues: CASSLGGIDLNSPLHF. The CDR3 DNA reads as TGCGCCAGCAGCTTGGGAGGGATTGACCTGAATTCACCCCTCCACTTT. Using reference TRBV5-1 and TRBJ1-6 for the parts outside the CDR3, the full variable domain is KAGVTQTPRYLIKTRGQQVTLSCSPISGHRSVSWYQQTPGQGLQFLFEYFSETQRNKGNFPGRFSGRQFSNSRSEMNVSTLELGDSALYLCASSLGGIDLNSPLHFGNGTRLTVT.

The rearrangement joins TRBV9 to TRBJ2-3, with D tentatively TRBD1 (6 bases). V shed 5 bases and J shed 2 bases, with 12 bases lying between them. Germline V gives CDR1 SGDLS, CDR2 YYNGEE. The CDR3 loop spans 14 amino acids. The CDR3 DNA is TGTGCCAGCAGACAGGGTCTAACCACAGATACGCAGTATTTT. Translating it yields CASRQGLTTDTQYF.

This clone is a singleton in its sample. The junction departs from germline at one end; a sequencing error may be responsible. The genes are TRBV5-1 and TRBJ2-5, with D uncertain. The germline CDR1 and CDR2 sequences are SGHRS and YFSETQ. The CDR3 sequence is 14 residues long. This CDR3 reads CASTLVRDGETQYF. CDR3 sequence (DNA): TGCGCCAGCACCTTGGTAAGGGATGGTGAGACCCAGTACTTC.

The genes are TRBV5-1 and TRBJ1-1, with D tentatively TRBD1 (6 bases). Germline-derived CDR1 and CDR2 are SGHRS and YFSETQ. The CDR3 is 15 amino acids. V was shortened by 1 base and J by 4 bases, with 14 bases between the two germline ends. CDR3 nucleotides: TGCGCCAGCAGCTTGAGTGGGGGCGCGGTCACTGAAGCTTTCTTT. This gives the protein CASSLSGGAVTEAFF.